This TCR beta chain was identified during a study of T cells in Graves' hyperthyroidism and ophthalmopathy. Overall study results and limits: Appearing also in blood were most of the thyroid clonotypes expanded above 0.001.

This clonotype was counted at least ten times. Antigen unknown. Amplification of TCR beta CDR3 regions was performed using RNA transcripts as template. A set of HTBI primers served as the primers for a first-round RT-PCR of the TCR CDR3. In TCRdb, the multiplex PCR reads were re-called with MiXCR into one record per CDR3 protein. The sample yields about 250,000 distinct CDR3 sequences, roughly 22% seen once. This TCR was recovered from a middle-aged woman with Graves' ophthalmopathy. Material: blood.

The CDR3 bases are TGCAGCGTTGGAGAACCGACTAGCGGGAGATCCTACGAGCAGTACTTC. It is translated as CSVGEPTSGRSYEQYF. The chain recombines TRBV29-1 with TRBJ2-7; 12 bases align to TRBD2. J gave up 1 base and V 4 bases, and 8 bases lay outside the gene matches. The germline V gene has CDR1 SQVTM and CDR2 ANQGSEA. The CDR3 is 16 amino acids.